This passage covers 2 T cell receptor beta chains from one sample sequenced in a study of tumor-infiltrating lymphocytes in primary liver carcinoma. Each 20-30 mg portion of unsorted bulk tissue served as the source for co-extraction of RNA and DNA. Total RNA amounting to 500 ng was the source from which TCR beta cDNA was made with a constant-region primer. Researchers made the TCR beta libraries by running three nested multiplex PCR rounds with slightly modified ARM-PCR. The first two PCR rounds, roughly 9 cycles each, used TRBV1-TRBV30 forward primers and a C-beta reverse primer. In TCRdb, the multiplex PCR reads were re-called with MiXCR into one record per CDR3 protein. Found here are 20,000 to 25,000 distinct CDR3 sequences, about 80% of them singletons; the top ten hold just under 40%. Sequenced material: liver tumor tissue from sampling region 1. Documented subset: tumor region T1, superior pole. These TCRs come from a woman aged 30 to 39 with primary liver carcinoma and hepatitis B virus infection.

The sample holds a few counts of this clonotype. The chain uses TRBV7-3 and TRBJ2-1, with 11 bases fitting TRBD1. The V gene's germline CDR1 is SGHTA and CDR2 FQGTGA. CDR3 length: 14 amino acids. Germline trimming cut 9 bases from V and 8 bases from J; bases unmatched to any gene: 9. CDR3 sequence reads: CASSPWDRGDEQFF. CDR3 coding DNA: TGTGCCAGTAGCCCGTGGGACAGGGGGGATGAGCAGTTCTTC.

This clonotype was counted ten times or more. The V call is TRBV11-2, the J call TRBJ2-7; no firm D call. Germline-derived CDR1 and CDR2 are SGHAT and FQNNGV. Trimming removed 6 bases at V and 7 bases at J, with 10 bases between. This CDR3 contains 11 residues. The CDR3 bases are TGTGCCAGCAGTCCAGCCAGTGAGCAGTACTTC. It yields the protein CASSPASEQYF.